This is a list of T cell receptor beta chains from one sample in a study of blood T cell repertoires in COVID-19. Produced via immunoSEQ multiplex PCR; TCRdb's table is partial and in-frame only. Among over 400,000 clones listed, approximately 91% were seen once. Material for sequencing was peripheral blood. The receptors were sampled from a woman between 50 and 59 years old with COVID-19, enrolled during active disease. Each CDR3 is given with its conserved first and last residue. A D gene is named only where the DNA matches it firmly. The size field is filled for only some rows; it gives once, few, many or a size class.

d_call	clone_size	j_call	v_call	cdr3_aa	cdr3_nt
-	few	TRBJ1-1	TRBV20-1	CSASGPGRELNTEAFF	TGCAGTGCTAGTGGGCCCGGACGGGAACTGAACACTGAAGCTTTCTTT
-	-	TRBJ1-3	TRBV2	CASRQDSGNTIYF	TGTGCCAGCAGACAGGACTCTGGAAACACCATATATTTT
-	few	TRBJ2-2	TRBV7-7	CASSSTGGELFF	TGTGCCAGCAGTTCCACAGGCGGGGAGCTGTTTTTT
-	-	TRBJ2-7	TRBV27	CASTSGGVPAEQYF	TGTGCCAGCACTTCAGGCGGGGTTCCTGCCGAGCAGTACTTC
TRBD1	-	TRBJ1-6	TRBV9	CASSEGQGFGNSPLHF	TGTGCCAGCAGCGAGGGACAGGGGTTTGGTAATTCACCCCTCCACTTT
-	-	TRBJ2-1	TRBV7-7	CASSLSEGTVEQFF	TGTGCCAGCAGCTTGAGCGAGGGAACGGTTGAGCAGTTCTTC
TRBD1	-	TRBJ2-3	TRBV28	CASSPASGTDTDTQYF	TGTGCCAGCAGCCCGGCCTCTGGGACAGACACAGATACGCAGTATTTT
-	-	TRBJ2-2	TRBV18	CASSPSDIGELFF	TGTGCCAGCTCACCATCGGACATAGGGGAGCTGTTTTTT
-	-	TRBJ1-2	TRBV18	CASSKGTQGVYGYTF	TGTGCCAGCTCAAAAGGGACTCAAGGGGTCTATGGCTACACCTTC
TRBD2	-	TRBJ2-1	TRBV6-5	CASSGLAGAPNEQFF	TGTGCCAGCAGCGGACTAGCGGGGGCTCCCAATGAGCAGTTCTTC
-	once	TRBJ1-1	TRBV5-1	CASSPDAAPGTEAFF	TGCGCCAGCAGCCCTGACGCGGCCCCGGGCACTGAAGCTTTCTTT
-	-	TRBJ1-5	TRBV2	CASSVKGNQPQHF	TGTGCCAGCAGTGTTAAGGGGAATCAGCCCCAGCATTTT
-	-	TRBJ1-3	TRBV6-5	CASRDTGLERNTIYF	TGTGCCAGCAGGGACACAGGATTGGAGAGAAACACCATATATTTT
TRBD1	-	TRBJ1-3	TRBV6-5	CASSLRTGGNTIYF	TGTGCCAGCAGTTTGCGGACAGGTGGAAACACCATATATTTT
-	-	TRBJ1-1	TRBV28	CASSLPQMNTEAFF	TGTGCCAGCAGTTTACCACAGATGAACACTGAAGCTTTCTTT
-	-	TRBJ1-1	TRBV19	CASSMGAPRAGTEAFF	TGTGCCAGTAGTATGGGGGCCCCCAGGGCAGGGACTGAAGCTTTCTTT
-	few	TRBJ2-1	TRBV12-3/TRBV12-4	CASSFRREQFF	TGTGCCAGCAGTTTTAGGAGGGAGCAGTTCTTC
-	few	TRBJ1-6	TRBV5-1	CASIPGSAAYNSPLHF	TGCGCCAGCATCCCGGGTTCGGCGGCCTATAATTCACCCCTCCACTTT
TRBD1	-	TRBJ2-2	TRBV19	CASVQGPNTGELFF	TGTGCCAGTGTACAGGGGCCGAACACCGGGGAGCTGTTTTTT